The clone carrying this T cell receptor beta chain has only a few counts. The antigen is undetermined. The authors ran a second PCR of 7 to 11 cycles using a sample-barcoded 5' primer and a J-beta primer mix. In TCRdb, the 5' RACE reads were re-called with MiXCR into one record per CDR3 protein. The sample lists some 800,000 distinct CDR3 sequences; 25% were seen once. The authors extracted at least 6 micrograms of total RNA per sample. The data derive from a study of blood T cells in healthy people across ages. Study-wide results and caveats: In long-lived donors, naive CD4+ cell counts and diversity exceeded those of aged donors.

These data were likewise used in another study, on T cells of mothers and their children.

The specimen was blood. The TCR was taken from a boy younger than 18 in good health.

The CDR3 protein is CASRSHKMNTEAFF. DNA for the CDR3: TGTGCCAGCCGGAGCCACAAAATGAACACTGAAGCTTTCTTT. This sequence joins TRBV28 and TRBJ1-1; D is unclear. V was trimmed by 8 bases and J by 0 bases, leaving 13 bases between them. This CDR3 contains 14 residues. CDR1 and CDR2 (germline): MDHEN, SYDVKM.